This entry is about one TCR beta chain. The data were obtained in a study of blood T cell repertoires in COVID-19. Under the authors' procedure: Scientists estimated how many nucleated cells there were by amplifying reference gene primers. The repertoire was sequenced with immunoSEQ multiplex PCR; TCRdb's copy has only in-frame clones and lacks some. V and J calls and clone size follow that table, whereas D and trimming were derived from the DNA. The repertoire holds under 150,000 clones, with roughly nine tenths as singletons. Germline trimming cut 2 bases from V and 0 bases from J; bases unmatched to any gene: 11. The CDR3 consists of 18 residues. CDR1 is SGDLS and CDR2 is YYNGEE in the germline V gene.

This TCR came from a woman aged 60-70 years with active COVID-19. Source material: peripheral blood. The chain joins TRBV9 to TRBJ2-1; the match to TRBD2 covers 7 bases. This CDR3 is CASSVMTKSGNSYNEQFF. In DNA form, the CDR3 reads TGTGCCAGCAGCGTGATGACTAAGAGCGGGAACTCCTACAATGAGCAGTTCTTC.